One sample yielded the 6 T cell receptor beta chains listed below, sequenced in a study of human T cells and chemical hapten exposure. Library construction involved attaching unique molecular identifiers to individual cDNA molecules, which allowed quantitative, reproducible TCR counting. TCRdb analysed the reads with MiXCR anew, one entry per CDR3 protein. The repertoire holds 5,000 to 6,000 distinct CDR3 sequences, with 55% as singletons. Treatment of the sample: therapeutic diphenylcyclopropenone sensitization with weekly scalp DPC. This specimen consisted of whole blood, obtained before DPC sensitization or 2, 6, or about 24 weeks after (not recorded which). The receptors shown here come from an adult with alopecia areata. Some clones in this sample may be carry-over from other donors' samples. This table probably holds off-target reads from a library built for another chain.

The chain employs TRBV6-5 and TRBJ2-1; 8 bases line up with TRBD2. The CDR3 covers 15 residues. V lost 6 bases, J lost 5 bases, and 9 bases stayed unmatched. In germline, CDR1 is MNHEY, CDR2 SVGAGI. CDR3 residues: CASSLSGSSNNEQFF. Written as DNA, the CDR3 is TGTGCCAGCAGCCTAAGCGGGAGCTCGAACAATGAGCAGTTCTTC.

The chain has TRBV6-5 and TRBJ2-5; 16 nucleotides line up with TRBD2. The CDR3 covers 18 residues. From germline, CDR1 is MNHEY and CDR2 SVGAGI. V lost 7 bases to trimming and J lost 2 bases; unmatched junction nucleotides: 10. The DNA of the CDR3 is TGTGCCAGCACCCCCCTGGGACTAGCGGGAGGGCTACAAGAGACCCAGTACTTC. This codes for CASTPLGLAGGLQETQYF.

The chain is built from TRBV29-1 and TRBJ2-3; possibly TRBD1 for D (5 bases). The V end lost 4 bases, the J end lost 0 bases, and 11 bases lay between the germline ends. The CDR3 runs to 14 residues. Looked up from germline, CDR1 is SQVTM and CDR2 is ANQGSEA. The CDR3 sequence is CSVGLGVSTDTQYF. Written as DNA, the CDR3 is TGCAGCGTTGGATTAGGGGTCAGCACAGATACGCAGTATTTT.

This clonotype was counted a few times. This sequence joins TRBV27 and TRBJ2-3; TRBD2 agrees at 8 bases. The V and J ends lost 2 bases and 3 bases, in that order; junction bases with no gene match: 4. CDR1 is MNHEY and CDR2 is SMNVEV in the germline V gene (reference sequence). The CDR3 extends over 15 amino acids. The CDR3 protein is CASSLAGGRTDTQYF. DNA for the CDR3: TGTGCCAGCAGTTTAGCGGGAGGAAGGACAGATACGCAGTATTTT.

J is TRBJ2-5 and V is TRBV10-1, with D hard to call. The germline CDR1 and CDR2 sequences are WNHNN and SYGVQD (reference sequence). This CDR3 is 12 amino acids long. Trimming shortened V by 0 bases and J by 7 bases, and 6 bases separated the two germline ends. In DNA, the CDR3 is TGCGCCAGCAGTGAGTCGATGGGGACCCAGTACTTC. Translated: CASSESMGTQYF.

This clonotype was observed a handful of times. This sequence joins TRBV6-5 and TRBJ2-7; perhaps TRBD2 as D (6 bases). CDR3 length: 15 residues. Trimming took off 6 bases at V and 3 bases at J, with 18 bases between the two ends. Germline V CDR1 and CDR2: MNHEY, SVGAGI. This chain's CDR3 is CASSSPSGRIYEQYF. In nucleotides, the CDR3 is TGTGCCAGCAGCTCCCCTAGTGGGAGGATCTACGAGCAGTACTTC.